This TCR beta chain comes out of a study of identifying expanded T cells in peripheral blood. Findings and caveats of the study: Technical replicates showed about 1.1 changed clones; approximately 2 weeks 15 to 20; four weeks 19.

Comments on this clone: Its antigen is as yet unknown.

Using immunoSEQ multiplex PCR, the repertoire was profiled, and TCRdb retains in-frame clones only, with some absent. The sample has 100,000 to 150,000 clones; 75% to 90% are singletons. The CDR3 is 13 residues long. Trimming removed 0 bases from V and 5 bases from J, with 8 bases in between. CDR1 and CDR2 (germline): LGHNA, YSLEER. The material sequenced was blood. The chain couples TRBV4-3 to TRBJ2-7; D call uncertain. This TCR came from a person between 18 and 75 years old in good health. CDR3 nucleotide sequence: TGCGCCAGCAGCCAAGATAGCTGGGACGAGCAGTACTTC. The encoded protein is CASSQDSWDEQYF.